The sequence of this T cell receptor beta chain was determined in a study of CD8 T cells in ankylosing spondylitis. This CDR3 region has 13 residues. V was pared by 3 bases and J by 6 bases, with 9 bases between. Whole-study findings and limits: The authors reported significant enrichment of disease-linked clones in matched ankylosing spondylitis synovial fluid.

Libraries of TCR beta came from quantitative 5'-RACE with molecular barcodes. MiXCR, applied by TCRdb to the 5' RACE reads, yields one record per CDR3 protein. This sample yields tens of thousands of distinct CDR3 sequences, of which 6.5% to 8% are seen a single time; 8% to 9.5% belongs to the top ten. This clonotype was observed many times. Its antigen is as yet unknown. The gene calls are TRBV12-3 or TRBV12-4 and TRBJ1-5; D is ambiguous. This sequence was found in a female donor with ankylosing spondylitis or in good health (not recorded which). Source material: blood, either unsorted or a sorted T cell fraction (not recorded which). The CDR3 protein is CASSFEWGQPQHF. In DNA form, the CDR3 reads TGTGCCAGCAGTTTCGAGTGGGGTCAGCCCCAGCATTTT.